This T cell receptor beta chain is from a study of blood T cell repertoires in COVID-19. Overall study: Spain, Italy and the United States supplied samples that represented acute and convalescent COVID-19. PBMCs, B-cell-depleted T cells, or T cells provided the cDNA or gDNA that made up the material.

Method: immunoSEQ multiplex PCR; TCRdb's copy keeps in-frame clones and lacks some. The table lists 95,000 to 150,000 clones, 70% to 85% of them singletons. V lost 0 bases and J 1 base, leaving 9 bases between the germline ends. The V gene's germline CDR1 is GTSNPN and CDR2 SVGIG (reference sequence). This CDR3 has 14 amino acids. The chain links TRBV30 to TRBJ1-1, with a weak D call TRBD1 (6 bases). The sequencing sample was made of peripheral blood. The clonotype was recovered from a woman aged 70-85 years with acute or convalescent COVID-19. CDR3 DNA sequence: TGTGCCTGGAGTGTAGTAGGGGGGAACACTGAAGCTTTCTTT. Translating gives CAWSVVGGNTEAFF.